One and the same sample provided the 23 T cell receptor beta chains below, sequenced in a study of breast tumors, draining lymph nodes, adjacent tissues. Axillary draining lymph nodes of breast cancer patients supplied the node samples. TCRdb reanalysed the multiplex PCR reads using MiXCR and keeps one entry per CDR3 protein. This repertoire shows about 130,000 distinct CDR3 sequences, just under 20% found once; its top ten account for roughly 3.5%. Sequencing used axillary lymph node tissue. These receptors were taken from a female donor with breast cancer. Some clones in this sample may be carry-over from other donors' samples.

On this clonotype: A read error may explain this, as a much larger clone is one base away. The rearrangement joins TRBV6-1 to TRBJ2-1; 9 bases are shared with TRBD2. Germline loops: CDR1 MNHNS, CDR2 SASEGT. V lost 3 bases to trimming and J lost 2 bases; unmatched junction nucleotides: 5. The CDR3 extends over 16 amino acids. CDR3 protein: CASSDVGGGAYNEQFF. For the CDR3, the DNA is TGTGCCAGCAGTGATGTCGGCGGGGGGGCCTACAATGAGCAGTTCTTC.

This rearrangement joins TRBV19 to TRBJ1-1, with unresolved D. The CDR3 covers 14 residues. The V end lost 7 bases, the J end lost 3 bases, and 15 bases lay between the germline ends. Germline values: CDR1 LNHDA, CDR2 SQIVND (reference sequence). In nucleotides, the CDR3 is TGTGCCAGTATCTCCCCTTTGGTGGACACTGAAGCTTTCTTT. It specifies CASISPLVDTEAFF.

This clonotype occurred many times. The chain is built from TRBV7-3 and TRBJ2-1; TRBD1 aligns across 8 bases. V shed 7 bases, J shed 6 bases, and the junction held 8 bases outside the gene matches. Germline CDR1 is SGHTA and CDR2 is FQGTGA. The length of the CDR3 is 14 residues. CDR3 in amino acids: CASNSWTGSNEQFF. In DNA form, the CDR3 reads TGTGCCAGCAACTCCTGGACAGGGAGCAATGAGCAGTTCTTC.

This clonotype was counted at least ten times. This chain links TRBV3-1 with TRBJ2-7; D might be TRBD1 (5 bases). The CDR3 has 15 amino acids. Germline V gives CDR1 LGHDT, CDR2 YNNKEL (reference sequence). V lost 1 base and J lost 4, with 14 bases in between. The CDR3 loop reads CASSQGLTETYEQYF. The CDR3 nucleotides are TGTGCCAGCAGCCAAGGATTGACAGAAACTTACGAGCAGTACTTC.

Only a few counts were recorded for this clonotype. A much larger clone lies one base from this, so it may be a read error. The genes are TRBV7-3 and TRBJ1-5, with D possibly TRBD1 on 6 matching bases. The CDR3 contains 16 residues. V lost 5 bases and J lost 3, with 17 bases in between. Germline loops: CDR1 SGHTA, CDR2 FQGTGA. CDR3: CASSPGAGVPNQPQHF. The CDR3 DNA reads TGTGCCAGCAGCCCTGGGGCAGGGGTACCCAATCAGCCCCAGCATTTT. The full variable domain, completed using reference TRBV7-3 and TRBJ1-5, is GAGVSQTPSNKVTEKGKYVELRCDPISGHTALYWYRQSLGQGPEFLIYFQGTGAADDSGLPNDRFFAVRPEGSVSTLKIQRTERGDSAVYLCASSPGAGVPNQPQHFGDGTRLSIL.

With respect to this clonotype: This may arise from a read error, as a much more abundant clone is one base away. The chain uses TRBV4-2 and TRBJ1-5, with D maybe TRBD1 (6 bases). Trimming stripped 0 bases from V and 2 bases from J, with 8 bases between. Germline V gene sequence: CDR1 LGHNA, CDR2 YNFKEQ. CDR3 length: 15 residues. CDR3 coding DNA: TGTGCCAGCAGCCAAGAGAGACAGGGCAATCAGCCCCAGCATTTT. Translating gives CASSQERQGNQPQHF.

Ten or more counts support this clonotype. The chain uses TRBV15 and TRBJ1-5, with D perhaps TRBD1 (5 bases). V was shortened by 6 bases and J by 0 bases, with 15 bases between the two germline ends. CDR3 length equals 16 residues. The germline gives CDR1 LNHNV, CDR2 YYDKDF (reference sequence). CDR3 sequence reads: CATSTLQGYSNQPQHF. CDR3 DNA sequence: TGTGCCACCAGTACCTTGCAGGGCTATAGCAATCAGCCCCAGCATTTT.

This clonotype was counted many times. The chain is built from TRBV29-1 and TRBJ2-5; TRBD2 agrees at 7 bases. J was trimmed by 4 bases and V by 1 base; bases with no gene match: 12. The length of the CDR3 is 16 residues. Germline V CDR1 and CDR2: SQVTM, ANQGSEA. CDR3 amino acids: CSVEVLFGGKGETQYF. In nucleotides, the CDR3 is TGCAGCGTTGAAGTCCTTTTCGGGGGGAAGGGAGAGACCCAGTACTTC.

Comments on this clonotype: This may be a read error, as it is one base from a much larger clone. The chain carries TRBV27 and TRBJ1-2; no definite D call. The germline V and J ends were trimmed by 2 bases and 5 bases, with 12 bases remaining between them. The CDR3 sequence is 14 residues long. The germline V gene has CDR1 MNHEY and CDR2 SMNVEV (reference sequence). CDR3 in amino acids: CASSLKETAYGYTF. CDR3 bases: TGTGCCAGCAGTTTAAAGGAGACTGCTTATGGCTACACCTTC.

The genes are TRBV5-4 and TRBJ2-6; 7 nucleotides agree with TRBD1. The germline V gene encodes CDR1 SGHNT and CDR2 YYREEE (reference sequence). The CDR3 runs to 17 residues. Unmatched junction bases numbered 7, after V lost 4 bases and J lost 0 bases. This CDR3 is CASSASGQFSGANVLTF. In nucleotides, the CDR3 is TGTGCCAGCAGCGCCTCGGGACAGTTCTCTGGGGCCAACGTCCTGACTTTC. The entire variable domain, with the rest obtained from reference TRBV5-4 and TRBJ2-6, is as follows: ETGVTQSPTHLIKTRGQQVTLRCSSQSGHNTVSWYQQALGQGPQFIFQYYREEENGRGNFPPRFSGLQFPNYSSELNVNALELDDSALYLCASSASGQFSGANVLTFGAGSRLTVL.

For this clonotype: This may be a read error: a much more frequent sequence differs by one nucleotide. The gene calls are TRBV7-3 and TRBJ1-3; tentative D call: TRBD1 (5 bases). The CDR3 is 16 residues long. Germline values: CDR1 SGHTA, CDR2 FQGTGA. CDR3 sequence: CASSFSGPNSGYTIYF. The CDR3 nucleotides read TGTGCCAGCAGCTTCTCGGGACCGAACTCTGGATACACCATATATTTT.

V usage is TRBV5-4 and J usage is TRBJ2-3; no clear D gene. V was shortened by 0 bases and J by 5 bases, with 7 bases between the two germline ends. The CDR3 is 13 amino acids. The germline gives CDR1 SGHNT, CDR2 YYREEE (reference sequence). CDR3 loop: CASSLDFLDTQYF. CDR3 bases: TGTGCCAGCAGCTTGGACTTCTTAGATACGCAGTATTTT.

This clonotype was recorded many times. V usage is TRBV25-1 and J usage is TRBJ1-6; 7 bases align to TRBD1. The CDR3 runs 14 residues. After removal of 2 bases from V and 8 bases from J, the junction contained 3 bases not matched to a gene. Germline lookup yields CDR1 MGHDK and CDR2 SYGVNS. The chain's CDR3 is CASSEDRADSPLHF. The CDR3 DNA reads TGTGCCAGCAGTGAAGACAGGGCGGATTCACCCCTCCACTTT.

This clonotype was observed at least ten times. This chain links TRBV2 with TRBJ2-5; D is unresolved. Germline CDR1 and CDR2: SNHLY and FYNNEI. This CDR3 spans 13 amino acids. The V end lost 7 bases, the J end lost 1 base, and 10 bases lay between the germline ends. CDR3 sequence (DNA): TGTGCCAGCAATCGTAGCCCCCAAGAGACCCAGTACTTC. Amino acids: CASNRSPQETQYF.

This clonotype was seen at least ten times. V usage is TRBV5-1 and J usage is TRBJ2-1, with 10 bases matching TRBD2. Germline CDR1 and CDR2: SGHRS and YFSETQ. There are 17 residues in the CDR3. Germline trimming cut 4 bases from V and 2 bases from J; bases unmatched to any gene: 9. The chain's CDR3 is CASSPQTSGPTYNEQFF. In DNA form, the CDR3 reads TGCGCCAGCAGCCCCCAGACTAGCGGGCCCACCTACAATGAGCAGTTCTTC.

This clonotype was detected ten times or more. This sequence joins TRBV7-9 and TRBJ1-4, with 7 bases lining up with TRBD1. V gave up 0 bases and J gave up 6 bases; unmatched junction bases: 1. Germline values: CDR1 SEHNR, CDR2 FQNEAQ (reference sequence). The CDR3 extends over 14 amino acids. The CDR3 loop reads CASSLATGDEKLFF. CDR3 coding DNA: TGTGCCAGCAGCTTAGCAACAGGGGATGAAAAACTGTTTTTT.

This clonotype was counted at least ten times. This chain uses TRBV12-3 or TRBV12-4 with TRBJ2-3; D unresolved. Trimming left V 9 bases short and J 8 bases short, with 18 bases between. This CDR3 has 13 amino acids. The CDR3, as DNA: TGTGCCAGTGCCCAAGTTTTTGGTGGTACGCAGTATTTT. Translated: CASAQVFGGTQYF.

This clonotype was seen repeatedly, ten times or more. This chain's CDR3 is CASSLEGVSNQPQHF. The CDR3, as DNA: TGTGCCAGCAGCTTAGAAGGGGTTAGCAATCAGCCCCAGCATTTT. This chain connects TRBV11-2 to TRBJ1-5; a weak D match, TRBD1 (5 bases). V shed 0 bases and J shed 0 bases, with 6 bases lying between them. The V gene's germline CDR1 is SGHAT and CDR2 FQNNGV. The CDR3 covers 15 residues.

This clonotype was recorded many times. V and J are TRBV7-2 and TRBJ2-3; possibly TRBD2 for D (6 bases). Germline V gene lookup returns CDR1 SGHTA and CDR2 FQGNSA. Trimming removed 7 bases at V and 4 bases at J, with 12 bases between. This CDR3 spans 13 amino acids. The CDR3 loop is CASNREFSDTQYF. The CDR3 DNA follows: TGTGCCAGCAACCGGGAGTTCTCAGATACGCAGTATTTT.

In its sample, this clonotype was seen many times. V gene TRBV19 combines with J gene TRBJ2-1, with TRBD1 matching 9 bases. Trimming took 8 bases from V and 3 from J; bases not matched to a gene: 8. In germline, CDR1 is LNHDA, CDR2 SQIVND (reference sequence). The CDR3 totals 15 residues. The chain's CDR3 is CASVQTGGFYNEQFF. In nucleotides, the CDR3 is TGTGCCAGTGTGCAGACAGGGGGGTTCTACAATGAGCAGTTCTTC.

The chain combines TRBV27 with TRBJ2-5, with D tentatively TRBD1 (6 bases). The germline V and J ends were trimmed by 2 bases and 1 base, with 8 bases remaining between them. In germline, CDR1 is MNHEY, CDR2 SMNVEV (reference sequence). This CDR3 has 14 residues. The CDR3 DNA reads TGTGCCAGCAGTTTAGGACAGTTCCAAGAGACCCAGTACTTC. Its protein product is CASSLGQFQETQYF.

This clonotype came up many times. The chain uses TRBV10-3 and TRBJ2-1; 10 nucleotides align to TRBD2. Germline CDR1 and CDR2: ENHRY and SYGVKD. The CDR3 has 14 residues. With V trimmed by 8 bases and J by 7 bases, 8 bases remained unmatched. CDR3 bases: TGTGCCATCGTGGAGCGGGAGGGCCTGAATGAGCAGTTCTTC. Protein: CAIVEREGLNEQFF.

This clonotype was detected ten times or more. The chain has TRBV20-1 and TRBJ2-2, with TRBD2 identical over 16 bases. The germline V gene encodes CDR1 DFQATT and CDR2 SNEGSKA (reference sequence). V was clipped by 0 bases and J by 5 bases; unmatched bases: 12. The CDR3 contains 20 residues. This CDR3 is CSARDRSGTSGRAYTGELFF. Written as DNA, the CDR3 is TGCAGTGCTAGAGATCGATCCGGGACTAGCGGGAGGGCCTATACCGGGGAGCTGTTTTTT.